This T cell receptor beta chain was sequenced during a study of blood T cell repertoires in COVID-19. Looking at the study overall: Whether acute or convalescent, the COVID-19 samples came from the United States, Italy and Spain. Sources were T cells, B-cell-depleted T cells, or PBMCs; the material itself was cDNA or gDNA.

Original handling: Nucleated cell counts were estimated from reference gene primer amplification. Clones were read by immunoSEQ multiplex PCR, and TCRdb kept only the in-frame ones, dropping some. The V and J calls and clone size were taken over from that table, and D and trimming were inferred from the DNA. The table records 150,000 to 200,000 clones, about 82% of them present only once. This TCR was sampled from a woman aged 30 to 39 with acute or convalescent COVID-19. Sequenced sample: peripheral blood.

The CDR3 loop reads CASSVTTVTFSGANVLTF. The CDR3 DNA is TGTGCCAGCAGCGTTACGACAGTCACCTTCTCTGGGGCCAACGTCCTGACTTTC. This sequence joins TRBV7-2 and TRBJ2-6; TRBD1 might be the D (5 bases). This CDR3 has 18 amino acids. The V gene's germline CDR1 is SGHTA and CDR2 FQGNSA. V lost 5 bases, J lost 0 bases, and 17 bases lay in between.